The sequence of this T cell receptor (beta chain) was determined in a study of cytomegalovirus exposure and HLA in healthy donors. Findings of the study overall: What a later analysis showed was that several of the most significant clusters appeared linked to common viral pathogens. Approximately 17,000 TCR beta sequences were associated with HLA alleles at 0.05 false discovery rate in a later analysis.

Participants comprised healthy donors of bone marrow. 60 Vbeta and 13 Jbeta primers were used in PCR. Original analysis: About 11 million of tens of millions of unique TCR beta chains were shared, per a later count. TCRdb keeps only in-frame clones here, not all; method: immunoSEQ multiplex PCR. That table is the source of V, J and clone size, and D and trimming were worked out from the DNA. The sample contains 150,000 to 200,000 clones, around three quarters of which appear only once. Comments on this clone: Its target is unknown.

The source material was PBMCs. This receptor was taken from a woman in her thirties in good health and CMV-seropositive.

The CDR3 reads CASSGGGATGELFF. CDR3 in DNA: TGTGCCAGCAGCGGCGGGGGGGCGACCGGGGAGCTGTTTTTT. This chain connects TRBV7-2 to TRBJ2-2, with 9 bases aligning to TRBD2. There are 14 residues in the CDR3. V trimming: 5 bases; J trimming: 5 bases; junction bases outside the gene matches: 3. CDR1 is SGHTA, CDR2 FQGNSA, per germline.